This T cell receptor beta chain was profiled in a study of beta chain features in type 1 diabetes. This clone was observed a few times. Its antigen is not identified. cDNA synthesis used the whole RNA isolate, giving expressed TCRB sequences. Naive, central memory and regulatory T cell samples yielded roughly 3.6 million reads on average. TCRdb's table, derived via immunoSEQ multiplex PCR, lists solely in-frame clones and lacks some. The sample includes a few hundred thousand clones, about 14% of them seen just once. CDR3 length equals 16 residues. The germline V and J ends were trimmed by 3 bases and 0 bases, with 13 bases remaining between them. Germline V gives CDR1 SNHLY, CDR2 FYNNEI. Study-level results: In comparison with healthy donors, patients had naive, central memory and Treg TCRB repertoires that appeared more similar. It was possible that PCR favored shorter templates, equally so in patients and controls. Moderate yet significant TCRB CDR3 shortening was seen in Type 1 diabetes patients in all four CD4+ subsets.

Every donor had blood drawn once into heparin, roughly 100 mL on average. The specimen sequenced was naive CD4+ T cells from blood. This sequence joins TRBV2 and TRBJ2-3, with D tentatively TRBD2 (6 bases). The source of this sequence is a young woman with type 1 diabetes. This chain's CDR3 is CASSERASVSTDTQYF. In DNA, the CDR3 is TGTGCCAGCAGTGAGCGGGCTAGCGTTAGCACAGATACGCAGTATTTT.